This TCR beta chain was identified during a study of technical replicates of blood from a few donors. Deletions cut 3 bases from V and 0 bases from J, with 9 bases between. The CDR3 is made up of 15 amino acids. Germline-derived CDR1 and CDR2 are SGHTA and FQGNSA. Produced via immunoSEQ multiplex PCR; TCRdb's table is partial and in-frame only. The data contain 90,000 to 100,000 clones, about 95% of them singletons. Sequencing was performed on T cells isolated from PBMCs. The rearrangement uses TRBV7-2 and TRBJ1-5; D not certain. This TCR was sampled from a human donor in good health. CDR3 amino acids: CASSFWPYSNQPQHF. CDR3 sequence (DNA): TGTGCCAGCAGCTTTTGGCCATATAGCAATCAGCCCCAGCATTTT.